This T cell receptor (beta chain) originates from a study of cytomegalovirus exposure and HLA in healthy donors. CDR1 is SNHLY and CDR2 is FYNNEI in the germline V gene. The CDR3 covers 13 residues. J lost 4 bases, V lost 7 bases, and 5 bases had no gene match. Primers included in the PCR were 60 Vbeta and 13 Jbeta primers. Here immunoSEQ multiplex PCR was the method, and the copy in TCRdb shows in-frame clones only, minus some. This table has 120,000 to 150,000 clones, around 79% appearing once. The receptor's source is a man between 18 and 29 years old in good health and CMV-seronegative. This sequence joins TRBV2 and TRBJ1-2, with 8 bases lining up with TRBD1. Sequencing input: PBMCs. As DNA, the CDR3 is TGTGCCAGCAAAACAGGGGGGATCTATGGCTACACCTTC. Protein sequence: CASKTGGIYGYTF.